A single sample is the source of the 25 T cell receptor beta chains below, sequenced in a study of CD39 and CD103 CD8 tumor-infiltrating T cells. Profiling relied on immunoSEQ multiplex PCR, and the TCRdb table lists in-frame clones only, not all of them. The sample has some 4,300 clones; 65% to 85% are singletons. Sequenced: CD8+ T cells sorted from blood. Sample subset: total memory CD8 T cells (CD45RA-CCR7+/-) from blood or uninvolved lymph node. The receptors shown here come from a human donor with head and neck squamous cell carcinoma.

J is TRBJ2-1 and V is TRBV6-1, with 7 bases matching TRBD1. This CDR3 region has 16 residues. The V and J ends lost 3 bases and 5 bases, in that order; junction bases with no gene match: 10. Germline V gene data show CDR1 as MNHNS and CDR2 as SASEGT. The CDR3 is CASSDEGAWENNEQFF. CDR3 sequence (DNA): TGTGCCAGCAGTGATGAGGGGGCCTGGGAAAACAATGAGCAGTTCTTC.

The J gene is TRBJ2-3, the V gene TRBV28; 7 bases map to TRBD1. The CDR3 is 15 amino acids. From germline, CDR1 is MDHEN and CDR2 SYDVKM. Trimming removed 5 bases from V and 2 bases from J; junction bases left unmatched: 7. Here the CDR3 DNA reads TGTGCCAGCAGTCCTGGACAGGAAAACACAGATACGCAGTATTTT. Translation gives CASSPGQENTDTQYF.

The chain combines TRBV7-9 with TRBJ2-2; 8 nucleotides match TRBD1. V shed 4 bases and J 6 bases; nucleotides not matched to a gene: 1. CDR3 length equals 13 residues. Germline V gene sequence: CDR1 SEHNR, CDR2 FQNEAQ (reference sequence). The chain's CDR3 is CASSSQGAGELFF. CDR3 coding DNA: TGTGCCAGCAGCTCACAGGGGGCCGGGGAGCTGTTTTTT. The full variable domain, rest sourced from reference TRBV7-9 and TRBJ2-2, is DTGVSQNPRHKITKRGQNVTFRCDPISEHNRLYWYRQTLGQGPEFLTYFQNEAQLEKSRLLSDRFSAERPKGSFSTLEIQRTEQGDSAMYLCASSSQGAGELFFGEGSRLTVL.

This clone came up once. The V gene is TRBV27, the J gene TRBJ2-7; TRBD1 aligns across 8 bases. CDR1 and CDR2 from the germline V gene are MNHEY and SMNVEV (reference sequence). The CDR3 covers 15 residues. Losses at the gene ends were 5 bases for V and 2 bases for J; bases not matched to a gene: 8. CDR3: CASSPVTGAAYEQYF. CDR3 DNA: TGTGCCAGCAGTCCCGTGACAGGGGCGGCCTACGAGCAGTACTTC.

The chain couples TRBV9 to TRBJ2-3; 12 bases align to TRBD2. J lost 6 bases, V lost 0 bases, and 2 bases had no gene match. The CDR3 extends over 15 amino acids. The germline gives CDR1 SGDLS, CDR2 YYNGEE. The CDR3 DNA is TGTGCCAGCAGCGTAGCTCTAGCGGGGGGGGATACGCAGTATTTT. Amino acid sequence: CASSVALAGGDTQYF.

V gene TRBV30 combines with J gene TRBJ1-1; D remains ambiguous. V lost 2 bases and J 3 bases, leaving 4 bases between the germline ends. The CDR3 is 11 amino acids. The germline gives CDR1 GTSNPN, CDR2 SVGIG (reference sequence). The CDR3 DNA sequence: TGTGCCTGGAGTCGGGACACTGAAGCTTTCTTT. Its protein is CAWSRDTEAFF.

The table lists this clone with a few counts. The chain recombines TRBV7-2 with TRBJ1-2; possible D gene TRBD1, 6 bases. The germline CDR1 and CDR2 sequences are SGHTA and FQGNSA. Between the trimmed V and J ends, which lost 5 bases and 6 bases, there was a span of 28 bases. The length of the CDR3 is 18 residues. For the CDR3, the DNA is TGTGCCAGCAGCACACAGGACGATGGAGTGGACAGTCGGGATGGCTACACCTTC. This codes for CASSTQDDGVDSRDGYTF.

The rearrangement uses TRBV7-8 and TRBJ1-1; D possibly corresponds to TRBD1 (6 bases). CDR1 SGHVS and CDR2 FQNEAQ come from the germline V gene. This CDR3 region has 14 residues. Trimming took 2 bases from V and 4 from J, leaving 11 bases between them. This CDR3 reads CASSLLIGGTEAFF. For the CDR3, the DNA is TGTGCCAGCAGCTTACTAATAGGGGGCACTGAAGCTTTCTTT. Drawing the rest from reference TRBV7-8 and TRBJ1-1, the complete variable domain is GAGVSQSPRYKVAKRGQDVALRCDPISGHVSLFWYQQALGQGPEFLTYFQNEAQLDKSGLPSDRFFAERPEGSVSTLKIQRTQQEDSAVYLCASSLLIGGTEAFFGQGTRLTVV.

The rearrangement uses TRBV10-2 and TRBJ2-6, with TRBD2 matching over 8 bases. The CDR3 loop spans 15 amino acids. CDR1 and CDR2 from the germline V gene are WSHSY and SAAADI. The junction had 6 bases not matched to a gene; V was cut back by 11 bases and J by 0 bases. CDR3 sequence (DNA): TGCGCCCTCGGGGGGGCCCCCTCTGGGGCCAACGTCCTGACTTTC. This codes for CALGGAPSGANVLTF.

The V and J genes are TRBV15 and TRBJ2-3, with D possibly matching TRBD1 (5 bases). This CDR3 is 15 amino acids long. Between the trimmed V and J ends, which lost 3 bases and 6 bases, there was a span of 16 bases. Germline values: CDR1 LNHNV, CDR2 YYDKDF (reference sequence). In nucleotides, the CDR3 is TGTGCCACCAGCAGTGAAGCCCAGGGTCCCGATACGCAGTATTTT. Translation: CATSSEAQGPDTQYF. The full variable domain, rest sourced from reference TRBV15 and TRBJ2-3, is DAMVIQNPRYQVTQFGKPVTLSCSQTLNHNVMYWYQQKSSQAPKLLFHYYDKDFNNEADTPDNFQSRRPNTSFCFLDIRSPGLGDTAMYLCATSSEAQGPDTQYFGPGTRLTVL.

This clone was seen a few times. The rearrangement joins TRBV11-2 to TRBJ2-7, with a tentative D call TRBD2 (7 bases). Between the trimmed V and J ends, which lost 4 bases and 5 bases, there was a span of 18 bases. The CDR3 length is 15 residues. Germline V CDR1 and CDR2: SGHAT, FQNNGV. The chain's CDR3 is CASSYWGGAPDEQYF. In DNA form, the CDR3 reads TGTGCCAGCAGCTACTGGGGGGGGGCGCCCGACGAGCAGTACTTC.

The rearrangement links TRBV5-4 to TRBJ2-1; D possibly corresponds to TRBD1 (7 bases). CDR3 size: 12 residues. The V end was cut by 7 bases, the J end by 7 bases, with 12 bases between. The germline V gene has CDR1 SGHNT and CDR2 YYREEE (reference sequence). CDR3 in DNA: TGTGCCAGCGAGGGGGCGGGAAATGAGCAGTTCTTC. Its protein is CASEGAGNEQFF.

The gene calls are TRBV30 and TRBJ1-1; the match to TRBD1 covers 7 bases. The trim removed 5 bases at V and 7 bases at J, leaving 7 bases unmatched. CDR3 length: 12 amino acids. Germline V gives CDR1 GTSNPN, CDR2 SVGIG (reference sequence). The CDR3 sequence is CAWGAGGGEAFF. CDR3 sequence (DNA): TGTGCCTGGGGGGCAGGGGGTGGTGAAGCTTTCTTT.

This clone has just a few counts. J is TRBJ2-2 and V is TRBV27; D ambiguous. Germline CDR1 MNHEY, CDR2 SMNVEV (reference sequence). The germline V and J ends were trimmed by 4 bases and 8 bases, with 5 bases remaining between them. This CDR3 comprises 11 residues. This chain's CDR3 is CASSSTGELFF. CDR3 sequence (DNA): TGTGCCAGCAGTTCAACAGGGGAGCTGTTTTTT.

The chain is built from TRBV4-3 and TRBJ2-2; D uncertain. V was cut by 0 bases and J by 1 base, with 9 bases left in between. Germline V gene sequence: CDR1 LGHNA, CDR2 YSLEER. CDR3 length: 16 amino acids. This CDR3 reads CASSQDNVGNTGELFF. The CDR3 coding sequence is TGCGCCAGCAGCCAAGATAACGTCGGGAACACCGGGGAGCTGTTTTTT.

The chain couples TRBV4-2 to TRBJ1-4, with 7 nucleotides matching TRBD1. The ends lost 4 bases at V and 4 bases at J; junction bases unmatched: 9. The length of the CDR3 is 16 residues. Germline CDR1 LGHNA, CDR2 YNFKEQ. The CDR3 sequence is CASSPAFGTDNEKLFF. Here the CDR3 DNA reads TGTGCCAGCAGCCCCGCGTTTGGGACAGATAATGAAAAACTGTTTTTT.

For this clone: A read error may produce the germline difference seen at one junction end. The rearrangement joins TRBV7-2 to TRBJ1-5; tentatively, D is TRBD1 (6 bases). The CDR3 has 16 residues. CDR1 SGHTA and CDR2 FQGNSA come from the germline V gene. DNA for the CDR3: TGTGCCAGCAGCTTACGCCTGGGGGGGGGCAAACAGCCCCAGCATTTT. Translated: CASSLRLGGGKQPQHF.

This clone was detected only once. V usage is TRBV5-1 and J usage is TRBJ2-3; 8 bases map to TRBD1. J was trimmed by 0 bases and V by 5 bases; bases with no gene match: 2. The CDR3 length is 14 residues. Germline CDR1 and CDR2: SGHRS and YFSETQ. The DNA for the CDR3 is TGCGCCAGCAGGGACAGGGCTAGCACAGATACGCAGTATTTT. This gives the protein CASRDRASTDTQYF.

CDR3 residues: CASSPETASGNTIYF. The CDR3, as DNA: TGTGCCAGCAGTCCCGAGACAGCCTCTGGAAACACCATATATTTT. This chain links TRBV6-1 with TRBJ1-3, with a possible D match to TRBD1 (5 bases). Germline lookup yields CDR1 MNHNS and CDR2 SASEGT. This CDR3 region has 15 residues. Trimming stripped 5 bases from V and 0 bases from J, with 11 bases between.

The V gene is TRBV7-6, the J gene TRBJ2-7; possible D gene TRBD2, 6 bases. Trimming took off 5 bases at V and 0 bases at J, with 23 bases between the two ends. The V gene's germline CDR1 is SGHVS and CDR2 FNYEAQ. The CDR3 has 18 amino acids. The CDR3 DNA reads TGTGCCAGCAGCGACCCCTCCTCGGACGGACTAAGCTCCTACGAGCAGTACTTC. Translation: CASSDPSSDGLSSYEQYF.

This chain links TRBV9 with TRBJ1-1; weak D call: TRBD1 (5 bases). The germline V and J ends were trimmed by 4 bases and 0 bases, with 16 bases remaining between them. CDR3 length: 16 residues. Germline V gene lookup returns CDR1 SGDLS and CDR2 YYNGEE. CDR3 in DNA: TGTGCCAGCAGCCCGGGGGAGGAGGGGTTGAACACTGAAGCTTTCTTT. Translated, it gives CASSPGEEGLNTEAFF.

The genes are TRBV4-1 and TRBJ2-1, with 8 bases that match TRBD2. In germline, CDR1 is MGHRA, CDR2 YSYEKL. This CDR3 spans 15 amino acids. V shed 0 bases, J shed 9 bases, and the junction held 7 bases outside the gene matches. This chain's CDR3 is CASSQEDSGGIEQFF. The CDR3 DNA sequence: TGCGCCAGCAGCCAAGAGGACAGCGGGGGAATTGAGCAGTTCTTC.

By share of the sample, this clone is large. The chain joins TRBV27 to TRBJ1-5, with TRBD1 as a possible D gene (6 bases). The CDR3 has 14 residues. CDR1 MNHEY and CDR2 SMNVEV come from the germline V gene (reference sequence). V shed 5 bases and J shed 3 bases, with 11 bases lying between them. The CDR3 loop is CASSHRDSNQPQHF. The CDR3 DNA reads TGTGCCAGCAGTCACAGGGATTCCAATCAGCCCCAGCATTTT.

The chain recombines TRBV4-3 with TRBJ2-3; D gene ambiguous. There are 14 residues in the CDR3. Deletions cut 0 bases from V and 4 bases from J, with 8 bases between. The germline V gene encodes CDR1 LGHNA and CDR2 YSLEER. The CDR3 is CASSQDGGPDTQYF. The CDR3 bases are TGCGCCAGCAGCCAAGATGGTGGGCCAGATACGCAGTATTTT.

This chain links TRBV4-1 with TRBJ2-7, with 9 bases identical to TRBD1. The CDR3 runs to 16 residues. The junction had 5 bases not matched to a gene; V was cut back by 0 bases and J by 2 bases. In germline, CDR1 is MGHRA, CDR2 YSYEKL. The CDR3 region has the DNA TGCGCCAGCAGCCAAGACGGGACAGGGTTTACCTACGAGCAGTACTTC. It is translated as CASSQDGTGFTYEQYF.